This T cell receptor beta chain comes out of a study of blood T cell repertoires in COVID-19. V lost 6 bases and J lost 0, with 12 bases in between. The CDR3 runs to 15 residues. Germline assignment: CDR1 MNHEY and CDR2 SVGAGI. TCRdb's copy holds only in-frame clones and misses some; the assay was immunoSEQ multiplex PCR. The table shows approximately 300,000 clones, with 83% occurring only once. This TCR came from a woman aged 45 to 65 with acute or convalescent COVID-19. Sequencing was carried out using peripheral blood. This chain joins TRBV6-5 and TRBJ2-1; D is possibly TRBD2 (6 bases). The CDR3 spells CASRNSGSSYNEQFF. In DNA form, the CDR3 reads TGTGCCAGCAGGAATAGCGGAAGCTCCTACAATGAGCAGTTCTTC.